The present T cell receptor (beta chain) was sequenced within a study of CXCR3-negative and CXCR3-positive naive CD8 T cells. Study results and caveats: Naive cells positive for CXCR3 carried more hydrophobic TRB CDR3s than CXCR3-negative ones.

A remark on this clonotype: Its antigen remains unidentified.

The authors made the TRB cDNA libraries by 5' RACE using UMI labels. Reanalyzing the 5' RACE reads, TCRdb keeps one entry per CDR3 protein, without DNA. The sample data list tens of thousands of distinct CDR3 sequences. CDR1 and CDR2 from the germline V gene are LGHNA and YNFKEQ. This CDR3 is built from 16 residues. This receptor was identified in a human donor in good health. Some clones in this sample may be carry-over from other donors' samples. Sequenced material: naive CXCR3+ CD8+ T cells from blood. Stated subset: CD45RO-CCR7+CD27+CD95- naive CD8+ T cells expressing CXCR3 (TNR3+). This rearrangement joins TRBV4-2 to TRBJ2-2. CDR3 protein: CASSQGVTIFTGELFF.